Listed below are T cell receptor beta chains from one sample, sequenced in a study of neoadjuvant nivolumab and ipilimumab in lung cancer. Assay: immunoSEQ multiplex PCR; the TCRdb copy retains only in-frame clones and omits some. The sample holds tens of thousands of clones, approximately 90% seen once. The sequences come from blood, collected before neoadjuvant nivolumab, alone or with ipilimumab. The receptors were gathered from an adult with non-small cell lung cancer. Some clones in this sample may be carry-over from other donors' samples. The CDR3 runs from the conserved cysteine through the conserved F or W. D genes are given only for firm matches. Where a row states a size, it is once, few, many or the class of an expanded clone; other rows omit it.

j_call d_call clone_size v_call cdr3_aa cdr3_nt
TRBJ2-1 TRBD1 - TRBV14 CASSPRTGGEQFF TGTGCCAGCAGCCCTAGGACAGGCGGAGAGCAGTTCTTC
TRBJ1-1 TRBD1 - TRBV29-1 CGGDRGTEAFF TGCGGGGGGGACAGGGGAACTGAAGCTTTCTTT
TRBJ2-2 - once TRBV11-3 CASSLTGRTGELFF TGTGCCAGCAGCTTAACAGGGCGGACCGGGGAGCTGTTTTTT
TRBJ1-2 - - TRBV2 CASRPVERYGYTF TGTGCCAGCAGGCCGGTAGAACGCTATGGCTACACCTTC
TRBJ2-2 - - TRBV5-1 CASSQAQNTGELFF TGCGCCAGCAGCCAAGCGCAGAACACCGGGGAGCTGTTTTTT
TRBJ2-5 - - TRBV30 CAWAGEETQYF TGTGCCTGGGCAGGGGAAGAGACCCAGTACTTC
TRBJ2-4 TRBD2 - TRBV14 CASSRSGVYIQYF TGTGCCAGCAGCCGAAGCGGGGTGTACATTCAGTACTTC
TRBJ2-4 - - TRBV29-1 CSVRSPRGKNIQYF TGCAGCGTTAGGTCCCCCCGGGGTAAAAACATTCAGTACTTC
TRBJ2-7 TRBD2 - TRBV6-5 CASRGLAGDSYEQYF TGTGCCAGCAGGGGACTAGCGGGTGACTCCTACGAGCAGTACTTC
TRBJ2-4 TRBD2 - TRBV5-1 CASSLAGGDIQYF TGCGCCAGCAGCTTGGCGGGGGGGGACATTCAGTACTTC
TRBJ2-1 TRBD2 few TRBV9 CASSVDPSGFEQFF TGTGCCAGCAGCGTAGACCCTAGCGGGTTTGAGCAGTTCTTC
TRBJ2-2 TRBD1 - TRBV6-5 CASSYSGQGPTGELFF TGTGCCAGCAGTTACTCGGGACAGGGTCCCACCGGGGAGCTGTTTTTT
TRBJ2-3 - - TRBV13 CASSLGWGTDTQYF TGTGCCAGCAGCTTAGGTTGGGGCACAGATACGCAGTATTTT
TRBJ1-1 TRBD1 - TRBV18 CASSPYSWQGAQVTEAFF TGTGCCAGCTCACCGTACTCATGGCAGGGGGCGCAGGTAACTGAAGCTTTCTTT
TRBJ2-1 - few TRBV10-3 CAITRFAGSYNEQFF TGTGCCATCACTCGTTTTGCGGGTAGCTACAATGAGCAGTTCTTC
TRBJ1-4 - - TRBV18 CASSPRPGEKLFF TGTGCCAGCTCCCCCAGACCGGGCGAAAAACTGTTTTTT
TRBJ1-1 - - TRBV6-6 CASSLGTSNTEAFF TGTGCCAGCAGCCTCGGGACCTCCAACACTGAAGCTTTCTTT
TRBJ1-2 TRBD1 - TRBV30 CAWTKGARAHYGYTF TGTGCCTGGACCAAGGGGGCCAGGGCTCACTATGGCTACACCTTC
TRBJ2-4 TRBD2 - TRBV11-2 CASSPARSSGKNIQYF TGTGCCAGCAGCCCTGCCCGGTCTAGCGGAAAAAACATTCAGTACTTC
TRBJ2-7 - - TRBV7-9 CASSLEGPLYEQYF TGTGCCAGCAGCTTAGAGGGTCCCCTTTACGAGCAGTACTTC
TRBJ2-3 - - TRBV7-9 CASSPGSRTDTQYF TGTGCCAGCAGTCCCGGAAGTCGGACAGATACGCAGTATTTT
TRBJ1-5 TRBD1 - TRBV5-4 CASSDTPTGNQPQHF TGTGCCAGCAGCGACACCCCGACAGGGAATCAGCCCCAGCATTTT
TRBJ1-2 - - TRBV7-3 CASSLNVGVGGYTF TGTGCCAGCAGCTTAAACGTTGGGGTTGGGGGCTACACCTTC
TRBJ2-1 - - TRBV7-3 CASSPRGYNEQFF TGTGCCAGCAGCCCCCGGGGGTACAATGAGCAGTTCTTC
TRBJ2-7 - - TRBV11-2 CASSLLGSGTGRYEQYF TGTGCCAGCAGCTTATTGGGATCCGGGACCGGACGGTACGAGCAGTACTTC
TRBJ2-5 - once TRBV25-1 CASSELHSQETQYF TGTGCCAGCAGTGAATTACACTCTCAAGAGACCCAGTACTTC
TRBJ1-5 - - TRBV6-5 CASSYSARGGRQPQHF TGTGCCAGCAGTTACTCGGCCAGGGGAGGCAGGCAGCCCCAGCATTTT
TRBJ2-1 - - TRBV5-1 CASRFAVVGNEQFF TGCGCCAGCAGGTTCGCGGTAGTCGGCAATGAGCAGTTCTTC
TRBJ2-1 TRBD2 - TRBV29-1 CSVLAGVEQFF TGCAGCGTTCTAGCGGGAGTGGAGCAGTTCTTC
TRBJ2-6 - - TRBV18 CASSTGSQVGANVLTF TGTGCCAGCTCGACAGGAAGTCAGGTTGGGGCCAACGTCCTGACTTTC
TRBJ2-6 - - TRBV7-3 CASSQQVAGANVLTF TGTGCCAGCAGCCAACAGGTTGCTGGGGCCAACGTCCTGACTTTC
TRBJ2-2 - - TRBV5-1 CASSLPADTGELFF TGCGCCAGCAGCTTGCCGGCAGACACCGGGGAGCTGTTTTTT
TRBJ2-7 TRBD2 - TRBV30 CAWSDGRAGEQYF TGTGCCTGGAGTGACGGGAGGGCGGGGGAGCAGTACTTC
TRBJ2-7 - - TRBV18 CASSPDSISYEQYF TGTGCCAGCTCGCCGGACTCAATTTCCTACGAGCAGTACTTC
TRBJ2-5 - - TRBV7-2 CASSLGGVRETQYF TGTGCCAGCAGCTTAGGTGGAGTAAGAGAGACCCAGTACTTC